This TCR beta chain was obtained from a study of shared clonotypes between healthy human individuals. On the study more broadly: Serving as donors were two women and three men, whose ages spanned 18 to 49. Study results and limitations: Only blood was sampled, and tissue TCR repertoires likely differ from blood ones. Memory subsets had estimated richness that was generally smaller than that of naive subsets.

The germline V and J ends were trimmed by 2 bases and 2 bases, with 10 bases remaining between them. The CDR3 loop spans 15 amino acids. CDR1 is MNHNY, CDR2 SVGAGI, per germline (reference sequence). Nashville, Tennessee was home to all donors, who were Caucasian adults. This table comes from immunoSEQ multiplex PCR, and its TCRdb copy is limited to in-frame clones, with some not included. The sample records about 2.3 million clones, approximately 93% being singletons. In regard to this clone: Antigen unknown.

The sequenced sample consisted of naive CD4+ T cells from PBMCs. Subset of the sample: CD45RA+ positively selected. The source is a man between 18 and 35 years old in good health. Some clones in this sample may be carry-over from other donors' samples. The rearrangement uses TRBV6-6 and TRBJ1-5; D is ambiguous. The CDR3 DNA is TGTGCCAGCAGTTACGGAGGTACGGGCAATCAGCCCCAGCATTTT. This codes for CASSYGGTGNQPQHF.